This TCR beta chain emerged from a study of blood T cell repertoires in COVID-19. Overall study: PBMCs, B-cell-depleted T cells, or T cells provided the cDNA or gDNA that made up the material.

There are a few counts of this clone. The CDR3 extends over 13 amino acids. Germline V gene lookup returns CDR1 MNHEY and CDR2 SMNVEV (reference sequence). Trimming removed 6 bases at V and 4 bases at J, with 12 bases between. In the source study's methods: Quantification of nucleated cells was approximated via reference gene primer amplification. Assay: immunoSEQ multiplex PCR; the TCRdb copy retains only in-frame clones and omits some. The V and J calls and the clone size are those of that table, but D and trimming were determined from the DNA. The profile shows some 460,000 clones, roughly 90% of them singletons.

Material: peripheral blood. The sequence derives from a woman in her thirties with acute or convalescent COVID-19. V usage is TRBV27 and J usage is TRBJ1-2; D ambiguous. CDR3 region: CASSPSRSYGYTF. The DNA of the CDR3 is TGTGCCAGCAGCCCCTCGAGGAGCTATGGCTACACCTTC.